Following are 8 T cell receptor beta chains from one sample sequenced in a study of CD8+ T cells in alopecia areata. Extracted RNA was reverse transcribed into cDNA, the sequencing template. Sequencing was performed with immunoSEQ multiplex PCR; in TCRdb, only in-frame clones are kept and a portion is missing. Reported are approximately 1,500 clones, none seen only once; the ten largest carry under 40%. The sample consisted of lesional skin. Source of these receptors: a C3H/HeJ mouse with alopecia areata. The MHC haplotype recorded for the strain is H2-k.

This clone was counted many times. Genes and germline are mouse. The read ends 4 residues early relative to the CDR3; the germline J gene fills the gap. The rearrangement links TRBV5 to TRBJ1-1; 7 bases match TRBD1. This CDR3 is built from 14 residues. The junction had 8 bases not matched to a gene; V was cut back by 6 bases and J by 4 bases. Germline V CDR1 and CDR2: LGHNA, YNLKQL (reference sequence). CDR3: CASRDRRGLTEVFF. The sequenced CDR3 bases are TGTGCCAGCAGGGACAGGCGGGGACTCACA.

Worth noting for this clone: Gene names and germline refer to mouse. The read gets to within 4 residues of the CDR3 end, and the germline J gene fills in the rest. J is TRBJ2-7 and V is TRBV14; D ambiguous. The germline V and J ends were trimmed by 4 bases and 3 bases, with 11 bases remaining between them. CDR1 is SGHDT, CDR2 FRDEAV, per germline. The CDR3 covers 13 residues. The CDR3 is CASSIRVVYEQYF. The covered CDR3 bases are TGTGCCAGCAGTATAAGGGTGGTCTAT.

This clone came up many times. Gene names are mouse gene names. From the germline J gene comes the end of the CDR3, since the read stops 4 residues before it. This chain links TRBV13-3 with TRBJ2-5; no clear D gene. Germline lookup yields CDR1 NNHDY and CDR2 SYVADS. V shed 0 bases and J shed 3 bases, with 5 bases lying between them. This CDR3 is built from 13 residues. The part of the CDR3 DNA that was read is TGTGCCAGCAGTGATGGCAGTCAAGAC. Its translation: CASSDGSQD. The whole CDR3 protein reads CASSDGSQDTQYF.

In its sample, this clone was seen many times. Gene names follow the mouse nomenclature. The sequenced fragment ends 4 residues before the CDR3 boundary, so the rest is inferred from the germline J gene. J is TRBJ2-3 and V is TRBV13-1; TRBD2 matches 7 bases. The CDR3 totals 15 residues. Germline loops: CDR1 NSHNY, CDR2 SYGAGN. V shed 0 bases and J 1 base; nucleotides not matched to a gene: 2. The DNA read from the CDR3 is TGTGCCAGCAGTGATGCCGGGACTGGTGCAGAA. It yields the protein CASSDAGTGAE. The complete CDR3 protein is CASSDAGTGAETLYF.

Many counts were recorded for this clone. TCRdb and the translated DNA give different amino acids at residue 10; the protein presented here is the one translated from the DNA. Mouse gene names apply. The CDR3 end falls 3 residues outside the read, so it is completed with the germline J gene. The chain uses TRBV13-3 and TRBJ1-6; D possibly corresponds to TRBD1 (5 bases). TRBJ1-6 is an open reading frame, and its role is uncertain. Germline-derived CDR1 and CDR2 are NNHDY and SYVADS. The CDR3 runs 13 residues. The V and J ends lost 2 bases and 8 bases respectively, with 8 bases between them. CDR3 bases read: TGTGCCAGCAGTGAGGAGACAGATTCGCCC. Residues: CASSEETDSP. The entire CDR3 is CASSEETDSPLYF.

This clone was observed many times. Germline and genes here are mouse. The CDR3 end falls 4 residues outside the read, so it is completed with the germline J gene. The chain couples TRBV19 to TRBJ1-1; possibly TRBD1 for D (6 bases). The CDR3 sequence is 14 residues long. With 4 bases removed from V and 0 bases from J, the gap between germline ends came to 10 bases. Per germline, CDR1 FNHDT and CDR2 SITEND (reference sequence). The CDR3 here is CASSRDKANTEVFF. Incomplete CDR3 DNA: TGTGCCAGCAGTCGGGACAAAGCAAACACA.

This clone was detected ten times or more. Mouse gene names apply. The sequenced CDR3 bases are TGTGCTAGCAGCCTAAACAGGGGGCGA. Protein: CASSLNRGR. The complete CDR3 reads CASSLNRGREVFF. The chain has TRBV29 and TRBJ1-1, with TRBD1 matching over 9 bases. Read coverage stops 4 residues before the CDR3 terminus; the germline J gene supplies the remainder. The CDR3 covers 13 residues. Germline CDR1 MSHET, CDR2 SYDVDS.

This clone has at least ten counts. The germline and genes are mouse ones. The read comes to an end 4 residues before the CDR3 does, leaving the germline J gene to fill in the end. The J gene is TRBJ1-1, the V gene TRBV19, with D tentatively TRBD1 (6 bases). Germline CDR1 is FNHDT and CDR2 is SITEND (reference sequence). The CDR3 sequence is 15 residues long. The part of the CDR3 DNA that was read is TGTGCCAGCAGTATGGGCACACAGGGAGGAACA. This gives the protein CASSMGTQGGT. The CDR3 reads in full as CASSMGTQGGTEVFF.